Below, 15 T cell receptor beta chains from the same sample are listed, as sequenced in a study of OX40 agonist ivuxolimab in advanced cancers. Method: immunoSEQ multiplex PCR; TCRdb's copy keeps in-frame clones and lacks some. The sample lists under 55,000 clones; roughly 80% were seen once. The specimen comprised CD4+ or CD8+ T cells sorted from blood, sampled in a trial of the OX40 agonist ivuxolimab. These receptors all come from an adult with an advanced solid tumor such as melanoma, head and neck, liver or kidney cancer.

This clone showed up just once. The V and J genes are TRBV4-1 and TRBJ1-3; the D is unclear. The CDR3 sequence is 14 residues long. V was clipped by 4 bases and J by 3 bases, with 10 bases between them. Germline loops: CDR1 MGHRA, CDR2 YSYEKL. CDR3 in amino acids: CASSLAFLGNTIYF. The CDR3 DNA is TGCGCCAGCAGCCTGGCCTTTCTTGGAAACACCATATATTTT.

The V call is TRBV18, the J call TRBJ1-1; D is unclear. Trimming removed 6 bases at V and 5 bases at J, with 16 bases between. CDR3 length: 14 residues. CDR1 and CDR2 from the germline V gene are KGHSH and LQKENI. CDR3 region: CASSLVGDATEAFF. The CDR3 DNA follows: TGTGCCAGCTCGTTAGTCGGTGACGCGACTGAAGCTTTCTTT.

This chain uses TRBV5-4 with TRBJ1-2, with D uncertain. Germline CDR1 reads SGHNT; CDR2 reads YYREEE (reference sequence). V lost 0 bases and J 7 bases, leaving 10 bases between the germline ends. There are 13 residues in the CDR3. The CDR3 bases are TGTGCCAGCAGCTTGGTTATGGCTCCTGGCTACACCTTC. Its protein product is CASSLVMAPGYTF. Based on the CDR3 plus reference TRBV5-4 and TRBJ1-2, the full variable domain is ETGVTQSPTHLIKTRGQQVTLRCSSQSGHNTVSWYQQALGQGPQFIFQYYREEENGRGNFPPRFSGLQFPNYSSELNVNALELDDSALYLCASSLVMAPGYTFGSGTRLTVV.

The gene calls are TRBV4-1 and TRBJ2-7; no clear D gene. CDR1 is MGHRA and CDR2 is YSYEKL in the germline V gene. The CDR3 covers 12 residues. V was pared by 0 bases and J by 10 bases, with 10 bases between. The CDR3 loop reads CASSQDPRSQYF. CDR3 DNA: TGCGCCAGCAGCCAAGATCCACGTTCCCAGTACTTC.

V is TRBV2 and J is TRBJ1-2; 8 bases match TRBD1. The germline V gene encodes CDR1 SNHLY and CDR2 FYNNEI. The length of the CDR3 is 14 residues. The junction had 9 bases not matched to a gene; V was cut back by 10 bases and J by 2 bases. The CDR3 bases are TGTGCCATACCTCGGGACAGGAGAAACTATGGCTACACCTTC. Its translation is CAIPRDRRNYGYTF.

The CDR3 DNA is TGTGCCATAGGGCAGGGGGCGGCGGGCAATCAGCCCCAGCATTTT. Protein product: CAIGQGAAGNQPQHF. The chain carries TRBV19 and TRBJ1-5, with TRBD1 identical over 8 bases. Germline lookup yields CDR1 LNHDA and CDR2 SQIVND (reference sequence). J lost 2 bases, V lost 10 bases, and 10 bases had no gene match. The CDR3 spans 15 residues. Variable domain in full (rest from reference TRBV19 and TRBJ1-5): DGGITQSPKYLFRKEGQNVTLSCEQNLNHDAMYWYRQDPGQGLRLIYYSQIVNDFQKGDIAEGYSVSREKKESFPLTVTSAQKNPTAFYLCAIGQGAAGNQPQHFGDGTRLSIL.

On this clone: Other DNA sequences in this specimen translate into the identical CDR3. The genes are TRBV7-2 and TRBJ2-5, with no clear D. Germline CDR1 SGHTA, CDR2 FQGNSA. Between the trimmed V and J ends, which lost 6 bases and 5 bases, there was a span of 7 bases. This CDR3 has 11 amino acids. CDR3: CASSPRETQYF. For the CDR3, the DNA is TGTGCCAGCAGTCCCCGGGAGACCCAGTACTTC.

CDR3 DNA: TGTGCCAGCAGCCCTGGGCGGGGGGCCACAGATACGCAGTATTTT. Its protein is CASSPGRGATDTQYF. The rearrangement uses TRBV9 and TRBJ2-3, with 8 nucleotides matching TRBD2. CDR3 size: 15 residues. V was clipped by 4 bases and J by 2 bases; unmatched bases: 6. Looked up from germline, CDR1 is SGDLS and CDR2 is YYNGEE.

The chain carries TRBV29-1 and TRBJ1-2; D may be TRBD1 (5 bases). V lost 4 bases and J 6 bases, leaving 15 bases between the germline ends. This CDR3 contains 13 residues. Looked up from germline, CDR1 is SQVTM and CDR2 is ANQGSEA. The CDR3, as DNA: TGCAGCGTTGGGAGGGCAGGGAATAATGGCTACACCTTC. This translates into CSVGRAGNNGYTF.

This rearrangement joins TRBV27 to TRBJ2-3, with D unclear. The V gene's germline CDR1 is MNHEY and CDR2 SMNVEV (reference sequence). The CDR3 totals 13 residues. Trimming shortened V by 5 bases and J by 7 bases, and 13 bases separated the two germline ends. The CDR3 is CASSPSAGYTQYF. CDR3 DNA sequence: TGTGCCAGCAGTCCCTCTGCTGGGTATACGCAGTATTTT.

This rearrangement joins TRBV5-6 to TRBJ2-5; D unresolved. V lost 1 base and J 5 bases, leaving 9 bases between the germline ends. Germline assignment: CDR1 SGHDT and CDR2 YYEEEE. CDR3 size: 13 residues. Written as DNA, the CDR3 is TGTGCCAGCAGCTTGTATTCACGGGAGACCCAGTACTTC. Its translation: CASSLYSRETQYF.

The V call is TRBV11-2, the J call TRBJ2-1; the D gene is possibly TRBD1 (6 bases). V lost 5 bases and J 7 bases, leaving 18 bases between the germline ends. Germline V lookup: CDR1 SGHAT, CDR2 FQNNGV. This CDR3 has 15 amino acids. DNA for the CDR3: TGTGCCAGCAGCCCAACCAGGGGTCTGGGGAATGAGCAGTTCTTC. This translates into CASSPTRGLGNEQFF.

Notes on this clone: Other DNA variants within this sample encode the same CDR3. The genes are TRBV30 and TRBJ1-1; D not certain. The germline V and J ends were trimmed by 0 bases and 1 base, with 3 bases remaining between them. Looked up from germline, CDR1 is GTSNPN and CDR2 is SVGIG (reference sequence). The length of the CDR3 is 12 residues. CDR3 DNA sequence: TGTGCCTGGAGTGTTGGGAACACTGAAGCTTTCTTT. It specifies CAWSVGNTEAFF. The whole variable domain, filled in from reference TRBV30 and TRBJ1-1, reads SQTIHQWPATLVQPVGSPLSLECTVEGTSNPNLYWYRQAAGRGLQLLFYSVGIGQISSEVPQNLSASRPQDRQFILSSKKLLLSDSGFYLCAWSVGNTEAFFGQGTRLTVV.

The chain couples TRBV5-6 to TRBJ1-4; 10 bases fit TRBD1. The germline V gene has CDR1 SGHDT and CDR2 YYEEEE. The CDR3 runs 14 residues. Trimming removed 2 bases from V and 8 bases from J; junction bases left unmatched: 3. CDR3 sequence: CASSFGTGEEKLFF. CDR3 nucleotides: TGTGCCAGCAGCTTCGGGACAGGGGAAGAAAAACTGTTTTTT.

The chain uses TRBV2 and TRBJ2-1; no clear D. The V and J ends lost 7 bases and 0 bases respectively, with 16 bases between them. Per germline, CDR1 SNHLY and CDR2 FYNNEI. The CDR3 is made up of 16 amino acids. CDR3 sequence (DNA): TGTGCCAGCACCCTCCGGGCTTTGAGCTCCTACAATGAGCAGTTCTTC. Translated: CASTLRALSSYNEQFF.